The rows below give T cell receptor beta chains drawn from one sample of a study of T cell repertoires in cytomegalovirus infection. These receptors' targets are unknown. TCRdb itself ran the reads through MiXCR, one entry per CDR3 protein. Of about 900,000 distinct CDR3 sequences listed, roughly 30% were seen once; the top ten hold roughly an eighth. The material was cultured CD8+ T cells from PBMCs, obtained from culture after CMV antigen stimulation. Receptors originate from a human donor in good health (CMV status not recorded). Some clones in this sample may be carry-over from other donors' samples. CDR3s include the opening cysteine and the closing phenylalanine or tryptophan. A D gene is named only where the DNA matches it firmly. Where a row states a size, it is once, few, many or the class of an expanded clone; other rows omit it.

cdr3_nt: TGCGCCAGCAGCCAAGTTTTGGGGGGAATCTACGAGCAGTACTTC
cdr3_aa: CASSQVLGGIYEQYF
v_call: TRBV4-1
j_call: TRBJ2-7
clone_size: -
d_call: -

cdr3_nt: TGTGCCATCATTCGAAGGGCGGGAGGAAGGACTGAAGCTTTCTTT
cdr3_aa: CAIIRRAGGRTEAFF
v_call: TRBV10-3
j_call: TRBJ1-1
clone_size: -
d_call: -

cdr3_nt: TGTGCCAGCAGCTTATTGAGCTCCCATGGCATTCAGTACTTC
cdr3_aa: CASSLLSSHGIQYF
v_call: TRBV7-2
j_call: TRBJ2-4
clone_size: medium-sized
d_call: -

cdr3_nt: TGTGCCAGCAGCCTCCGGACACCGAACACCGGGGAGCTGTTTTTT
cdr3_aa: CASSLRTPNTGELFF
v_call: TRBV7-9
j_call: TRBJ2-2
clone_size: -
d_call: -

cdr3_nt: TGTGCCAGCAGCGGATCCGGGACTGGCAATGAGCAGTTCTTC
cdr3_aa: CASSGSGTGNEQFF
v_call: TRBV9
j_call: TRBJ2-1
clone_size: few
d_call: -

cdr3_nt: TGCAGTGCTAGAGGGTGGCAGGGACTCTACGAGCAGTACTTC
cdr3_aa: CSARGWQGLYEQYF
v_call: TRBV20-1
j_call: TRBJ2-7
clone_size: few
d_call: -

cdr3_nt: TGTGCCAGCAGTGAGGGGGAGACGGCCGGGGAGCTGTTTTTT
cdr3_aa: CASSEGETAGELFF
v_call: TRBV28
j_call: TRBJ2-2
clone_size: few
d_call: -

cdr3_nt: TGTGCCAGCAGCGTCACAGGGATGGGATCACCCCTCCACTTT
cdr3_aa: CASSVTGMGSPLHF
v_call: TRBV9
j_call: TRBJ1-6
clone_size: -
d_call: -

cdr3_nt: TGTGCTAGCAGCGTTACCCTAGCGGGGGGCCGGAATGAGCAGTTCTTC
cdr3_aa: CASSVTLAGGRNEQFF
v_call: TRBV7-7
j_call: TRBJ2-1
clone_size: few
d_call: TRBD2

cdr3_nt: TGTGCCAGCAGCTTCTTCCTCGGGGGCGCAGGCAGCGAGCAGTACTTC
cdr3_aa: CASSFFLGGAGSEQYF
v_call: TRBV5-5
j_call: TRBJ2-7
clone_size: few
d_call: -

cdr3_nt: TGTGCCAGCAGCTTAGCAAGACGGCAGGGGGTGGAAGAGACCCAGTACTTC
cdr3_aa: CASSLARRQGVEETQYF
v_call: TRBV7-2
j_call: TRBJ2-5
clone_size: few
d_call: TRBD1

cdr3_nt: TGTGCCAGCATAAATCATAGGGGGAGCGAGCAGTTCTTC
cdr3_aa: CASINHRGSEQFF
v_call: TRBV5-8
j_call: TRBJ2-1
clone_size: -
d_call: -

cdr3_nt: TGCGCCAGCAGCTTGGGACGGACAGGGGATCGTCAGCCCCAGCATTTT
cdr3_aa: CASSLGRTGDRQPQHF
v_call: TRBV5-1
j_call: TRBJ1-5
clone_size: -
d_call: TRBD1

cdr3_nt: TGTGCCAGCAGCTCAGACAGGGGATACAACACTGAAGCTTTCTTT
cdr3_aa: CASSSDRGYNTEAFF
v_call: TRBV11-2
j_call: TRBJ1-1
clone_size: -
d_call: TRBD1

cdr3_nt: TGTGCCAGCAGTGCCGCCTGGCAGGGTGGAGGGAACACTGAAGCTTTCTTT
cdr3_aa: CASSAAWQGGGNTEAFF
v_call: TRBV2
j_call: TRBJ1-1
clone_size: -
d_call: -

cdr3_nt: TGTGCCAGCAGCTACGGGACAGGGGATTACAATGAGCAGTTCTTC
cdr3_aa: CASSYGTGDYNEQFF
v_call: TRBV5-6
j_call: TRBJ2-1
clone_size: -
d_call: TRBD1

cdr3_nt: TGTGCCAGCAGCTGGGGACAGGGGTTCTATGGCTACACCTTC
cdr3_aa: CASSWGQGFYGYTF
v_call: TRBV6-2/TRBV6-3
j_call: TRBJ1-2
clone_size: few
d_call: TRBD1

cdr3_nt: TGTGCCAGTAGTACCATCGGGGGGGAGGGGTACCAAGAGACCCAGTACTTC
cdr3_aa: CASSTIGGEGYQETQYF
v_call: TRBV19
j_call: TRBJ2-5
clone_size: few
d_call: TRBD2

cdr3_nt: TGTGCCACCAGTGATTGGACAGACAACTGGAATGAGCAGTTCTTC
cdr3_aa: CATSDWTDNWNEQFF
v_call: TRBV24-1
j_call: TRBJ2-1
clone_size: -
d_call: -

cdr3_nt: TGTGCCAGCAGCTTACAGGGGGCTAGTCAGCCCCAGCATTTT
cdr3_aa: CASSLQGASQPQHF
v_call: TRBV7-9
j_call: TRBJ1-5
clone_size: -
d_call: TRBD1

cdr3_nt: TGTGCCAGCAGCACCGGGGGGATTTATGGCTACACCTTC
cdr3_aa: CASSTGGIYGYTF
v_call: TRBV11-2
j_call: TRBJ1-2
clone_size: few
d_call: -

cdr3_nt: TGTGCCAGCAGTTACGCGGGGGCCCCCAATGAGCAGTTCTTC
cdr3_aa: CASSYAGAPNEQFF
v_call: TRBV6-5
j_call: TRBJ2-1
clone_size: few
d_call: -

cdr3_nt: TGTGCCAGCAGCTTAGATCTAGCGGGGGGGTACACTGAGCAGTTCTTC
cdr3_aa: CASSLDLAGGYTEQFF
v_call: TRBV11-2
j_call: TRBJ2-1
clone_size: few
d_call: TRBD2

cdr3_nt: TGTGCCAGCAGTGCGACAGGGTGGAAAGAGACCCAGTACTTC
cdr3_aa: CASSATGWKETQYF
v_call: TRBV28
j_call: TRBJ2-5
clone_size: few
d_call: TRBD1

cdr3_nt: TGTGCCAGCAGCACAGGGACTCTTTATAGCAATCAGCCCCAGCATTTT
cdr3_aa: CASSTGTLYSNQPQHF
v_call: TRBV12-3/TRBV12-4
j_call: TRBJ1-5
clone_size: -
d_call: -

cdr3_nt: TGTGCCAGCAGCCTGGCTTTTCTCCCGGGGGCGGGAGCTTTCTTT
cdr3_aa: CASSLAFLPGAGAFF
v_call: TRBV11-2
j_call: TRBJ1-1
clone_size: many
d_call: -

cdr3_nt: TGTGCCAGCAGAGGGGGGCTTGGCACTGAAGCTTTCTTT
cdr3_aa: CASRGGLGTEAFF
v_call: TRBV27
j_call: TRBJ1-1
clone_size: -
d_call: -

cdr3_nt: TGTGCCAGCAGCTTAGCGGCCCCGGAAAAACTGTTTTTT
cdr3_aa: CASSLAAPEKLFF
v_call: TRBV7-9
j_call: TRBJ1-4
clone_size: -
d_call: -

cdr3_nt: TGTGCCAGCAGCCCGGGCCGGGCGCTGGGCGAGCAGTACTTC
cdr3_aa: CASSPGRALGEQYF
v_call: TRBV6-5
j_call: TRBJ2-7
clone_size: few
d_call: -

cdr3_nt: TGCGCCAGCAGCCCACACGGCCGGCCGGAGCAGTTCTTC
cdr3_aa: CASSPHGRPEQFF
v_call: TRBV4-1
j_call: TRBJ2-1
clone_size: -
d_call: -

cdr3_nt: TGTGCCAGCAGCCCCGGGACTAGCGGACACACAGATACGCAGTATTTT
cdr3_aa: CASSPGTSGHTDTQYF
v_call: TRBV7-8
j_call: TRBJ2-3
clone_size: many
d_call: TRBD2

cdr3_nt: TGTGCCAGCAGCCCCCTAACAGTAAGAGAAGCTTTCTTT
cdr3_aa: CASSPLTVREAFF
v_call: TRBV7-9
j_call: TRBJ1-1
clone_size: -
d_call: -

cdr3_nt: TGTGCCACCAGCAGAGATATGGGGGCGGTTCAGCCCCAGCATTTT
cdr3_aa: CATSRDMGAVQPQHF
v_call: TRBV15
j_call: TRBJ1-5
clone_size: few
d_call: -

cdr3_nt: TGTGCCAGCAGTTTCGCCGGGACAGGGAAAATTGAAGCTTTCTTT
cdr3_aa: CASSFAGTGKIEAFF
v_call: TRBV7-9
j_call: TRBJ1-1
clone_size: -
d_call: TRBD1

cdr3_nt: TGTGCCAGCAGTGATATCCCCTACGGTGAACACAATGAGCAGTTCTTC
cdr3_aa: CASSDIPYGEHNEQFF
v_call: TRBV25-1
j_call: TRBJ2-1
clone_size: -
d_call: -

cdr3_nt: TGCGCCAGCAGCTTGGCCTGGGACGATGAGCAGTTCTTC
cdr3_aa: CASSLAWDDEQFF
v_call: TRBV5-1
j_call: TRBJ2-1
clone_size: -
d_call: -

cdr3_nt: TGTGCCACCAGCGCCCGGGGTACAGATACGCAGTATTTT
cdr3_aa: CATSARGTDTQYF
v_call: TRBV15
j_call: TRBJ2-3
clone_size: -
d_call: -

cdr3_nt: TGTGCCAGCAGCTTTAAAGTCAGGGGGCTTAATCAGCCCCAGCATTTT
cdr3_aa: CASSFKVRGLNQPQHF
v_call: TRBV7-8
j_call: TRBJ1-5
clone_size: many
d_call: TRBD1

cdr3_nt: TGTGCCAGCTGCGGACCTCCCGATGGAGGCAATGAGCAGTTCTTC
cdr3_aa: CASCGPPDGGNEQFF
v_call: TRBV27
j_call: TRBJ2-1
clone_size: few
d_call: -

cdr3_nt: TGCGCCAGCAGCCAAGAGCCCGAGACTAGAGACGGGGAGCTGTTTTTT
cdr3_aa: CASSQEPETRDGELFF
v_call: TRBV4-1
j_call: TRBJ2-2
clone_size: few
d_call: -

cdr3_nt: TGTGCCAGCAGTCTGACACGGTCCTCTGGAAACACCATATATTTT
cdr3_aa: CASSLTRSSGNTIYF
v_call: TRBV27
j_call: TRBJ1-3
clone_size: few
d_call: -

cdr3_nt: TGTGCCAGCAGCACCAATGGACGCTATGGCTACACCTTC
cdr3_aa: CASSTNGRYGYTF
v_call: TRBV7-8
j_call: TRBJ1-2
clone_size: few
d_call: -

cdr3_nt: TGTGCCAGCAGTGCTAGCGGGGACCCCATTGAGCAGTTCTTC
cdr3_aa: CASSASGDPIEQFF
v_call: TRBV7-9
j_call: TRBJ2-1
clone_size: few
d_call: TRBD2

cdr3_nt: TGTGCCAGCAGGGACTACCGGCACGAGCAGTACTTC
cdr3_aa: CASRDYRHEQYF
v_call: TRBV7-4
j_call: TRBJ2-7
clone_size: few
d_call: -

cdr3_nt: TGTGCCAGCAGTTACTCGAGGACAGGGGTCTATGGCTACACCTTC
cdr3_aa: CASSYSRTGVYGYTF
v_call: TRBV6-5
j_call: TRBJ1-2
clone_size: -
d_call: TRBD1